Each of the 21 T cell receptor beta chains below was sequenced from the same sample in a study of T cell repertoires in ileal Crohn's disease. Method: immunoSEQ multiplex PCR; TCRdb's copy keeps in-frame clones and lacks some. The sample has over 14,000 clones, about 73% seen once. Sequenced input: ileal tissue. These receptor sequences come from an adult with Crohn's disease.

V and J are TRBV28 and TRBJ1-5, with D perhaps TRBD1 (6 bases). The V gene's germline CDR1 is MDHEN and CDR2 SYDVKM. V was pared by 5 bases and J by 3 bases, with 17 bases between. The CDR3 contains 16 residues. CDR3 in amino acids: CASSPEGGASNQPQHF. DNA of the CDR3: TGTGCCAGCAGTCCCGAGGGGGGCGCGTCCAATCAGCCCCAGCATTTT.

The genes are TRBV29-1 and TRBJ2-5; a weak D match, TRBD1 (6 bases). This CDR3 has 14 amino acids. Germline V gene data show CDR1 as SQVTM and CDR2 as ANQGSEA. Trimming pared 4 bases from V and 5 bases from J, leaving 17 bases between. The CDR3 nucleotides read TGCAGCGTTGGGAGTGGGACACGGCGGGAGACCCAGTACTTC. Its protein is CSVGSGTRRETQYF.

This clone has just a few counts. The chain carries TRBV5-1 and TRBJ1-4; D call uncertain. V lost 0 bases and J lost 7, with 13 bases in between. The CDR3 runs 15 residues. CDR1 is SGHRS, CDR2 YFSETQ, per germline. CDR3 DNA: TGCGCCAGCAGCTTGGGGGCGCTCGGTAGTGAAAAACTGTTTTTT. Amino acids: CASSLGALGSEKLFF.

The rearrangement uses TRBV11-2 and TRBJ2-2; TRBD2 agrees at 8 bases. This CDR3 contains 15 residues. CDR1 SGHAT and CDR2 FQNNGV come from the germline V gene. V lost 7 bases, J lost 5 bases, and 9 bases stayed unmatched. This CDR3 is CASKRGPLETGELFF. For the CDR3, the DNA is TGTGCCAGCAAGCGGGGGCCCTTAGAGACCGGGGAGCTGTTTTTT.

This clone has only a few counts. This chain uses TRBV5-1 with TRBJ1-1; tentative D call: TRBD1 (5 bases). Germline values: CDR1 SGHRS, CDR2 YFSETQ. The CDR3 has 16 amino acids. The V end was cut by 3 bases, the J end by 0 bases, with 15 bases between. Here the CDR3 DNA reads TGCGCCAGCAGCTGGGGCAGTAGCACTATGAACACTGAAGCTTTCTTT. Translation: CASSWGSSTMNTEAFF.

This chain joins TRBV7-3 and TRBJ1-4; D is ambiguous. V was trimmed by 1 base and J by 6 bases, leaving 9 bases between them. Per the germline V gene, CDR1 is SGHTA and CDR2 is FQGTGA. The CDR3 covers 14 residues. For the CDR3, the DNA is TGTGCCAGCAGCTTAAGGAGGGCGGATGAAAAACTGTTTTTT. This translates into CASSLRRADEKLFF.

The chain uses TRBV29-1 and TRBJ2-1; 8 bases agree with TRBD2. CDR1 is SQVTM and CDR2 is ANQGSEA in the germline V gene. The CDR3 length is 14 residues. V was pared by 1 base and J by 6 bases, with 5 bases of the junction left unmatched. In nucleotides, the CDR3 is TGCAGCGTTGAAGGGATAGCGGGGCCCAATGAGCAGTTCTTC. Protein product: CSVEGIAGPNEQFF.

In regard to this clone: The junction shows a germline mismatch at one end, possibly a read error. V is TRBV7-7 and J is TRBJ1-1, with D uncertain. The CDR3 has 15 residues. The germline CDR1 and CDR2 sequences are SSHAT and FNYEAQ (reference sequence). DNA for the CDR3: TGTGCTAGCAGCTTAAATCCGACGGGGAACACTGAAGCTTTCTTT. Translating it yields CASSLNPTGNTEAFF.

V and J are TRBV19 and TRBJ2-6; a weak D match, TRBD2 (6 bases). The CDR3 runs 17 residues. V lost 0 bases, J lost 3 bases, and 12 bases lay in between. CDR1 and CDR2 from the germline V gene are LNHDA and SQIVND (reference sequence). CDR3: CASSIEGGRSGANVLTF. CDR3 nucleotides: TGTGCCAGTAGTATAGAGGGGGGAAGGAGTGGGGCCAACGTCCTGACTTTC.

This chain joins TRBV6-1 and TRBJ2-7, with 7 bases that match TRBD1. V shed 2 bases and J 1 base; nucleotides not matched to a gene: 5. Germline CDR1 reads MNHNS; CDR2 reads SASEGT. The length of the CDR3 is 15 residues. The CDR3 DNA sequence: TGTGCCAGCAGTGAATCCCAGGGGGTTTCCTACGAGCAGTACTTC. It codes for CASSESQGVSYEQYF.

This rearrangement joins TRBV7-6 to TRBJ2-3; 9 bases line up with TRBD2. With 1 base clipped from V and 5 bases from J, the junction kept 4 bases outside the gene matches. The CDR3 totals 15 residues. CDR1 and CDR2 from the germline V gene are SGHVS and FNYEAQ. The CDR3 loop is CASSLGTAGGDTQYF. The CDR3 nucleotides read TGTGCCAGCAGCTTAGGGACAGCGGGGGGAGATACGCAGTATTTT.

The CDR3 is CASGGLQETQYF. The DNA for the CDR3 is TGTGCCAGCGGAGGGCTACAAGAGACCCAGTACTTC. The genes are TRBV28 and TRBJ2-5; weak D call: TRBD2 (6 bases). Trimming removed 8 bases at V and 2 bases at J, with 9 bases between. The CDR3 has 12 amino acids. CDR1 is MDHEN and CDR2 is SYDVKM in the germline V gene.

This clone has more than one count but fewer than ten. The rearrangement uses TRBV6-6 and TRBJ2-7; D unresolved. The CDR3 spans 13 residues. V was trimmed by 2 bases and J by 3 bases, leaving 8 bases between them. Per the germline V gene, CDR1 is MNHNY and CDR2 is SVGAGI (reference sequence). CDR3 nucleotide sequence: TGTGCCAGCAGTTACGGCACACTCTACGAGCAGTACTTC. It translates to CASSYGTLYEQYF.

This clone has just a few counts. The rearrangement uses TRBV4-1 and TRBJ2-2, with 8 bases identical to TRBD1. The CDR3 is 20 amino acids. The V gene's germline CDR1 is MGHRA and CDR2 YSYEKL. V lost 0 bases and J lost 1; bases outside the gene matches: 13. CDR3 sequence: CASSQDQIVSGTGNTGELFF. The DNA of the CDR3 is TGCGCCAGCAGCCAAGATCAGATAGTTTCAGGGACAGGGAACACCGGGGAGCTGTTTTTT.

The chain recombines TRBV11-2 with TRBJ2-7, with 9 nucleotides matching TRBD1. Germline V CDR1 and CDR2: SGHAT, FQNNGV. CDR3 length: 15 amino acids. V dropped 4 bases and J dropped 4; count of bases not matched to a gene: 8. The CDR3 DNA reads TGTGCCAGCAGCTCTTCCCGACAGGGGGGTTACGAGCAGTACTTC. It encodes CASSSSRQGGYEQYF.

This chain connects TRBV28 to TRBJ1-5; maybe TRBD1 (5 bases). The CDR3 runs 14 residues. Germline CDR1 reads MDHEN; CDR2 reads SYDVKM. The V end lost 6 bases, the J end lost 4 bases, and 13 bases lay between the germline ends. The CDR3 DNA follows: TGTGCCAGCAGCCACGGGGGGGAGAATCAGCCCCAGCATTTT. Encoded protein: CASSHGGENQPQHF.

This chain connects TRBV2 to TRBJ1-5; D perhaps matches TRBD1 (6 bases). Trimming pared 7 bases from V and 4 bases from J, leaving 11 bases between. Germline values: CDR1 SNHLY, CDR2 FYNNEI. This CDR3 contains 13 residues. The CDR3 protein is CASNRDNNQPQHF. The CDR3 DNA reads as TGTGCCAGCAATCGGGACAATAATCAGCCCCAGCATTTT.

The V call is TRBV28, the J call TRBJ1-5; a weak D match, TRBD1 (6 bases). The CDR3 covers 13 residues. Germline assignment: CDR1 MDHEN and CDR2 SYDVKM. The ends were cut back, 8 bases at V and 6 bases at J, with 14 bases in the middle. CDR3 in DNA: TGTGCCAGCGGAGGGGGGGCCGGTCAGCCCCAGCATTTT. Its translation: CASGGGAGQPQHF.

This clone is medium-sized in the sample. The chain combines TRBV11-1 with TRBJ2-7; 10 bases fit TRBD1. The CDR3 loop spans 16 amino acids. Per the germline V gene, CDR1 is SGHAT and CDR2 is FQDESV (reference sequence). The junction had 8 bases not matched to a gene; V was cut back by 4 bases and J by 2 bases. Here the CDR3 DNA reads TGTGCCAGCAGCTCGACAGGGGGCCGAACCACCTACGAGCAGTACTTC. Translation gives CASSSTGGRTTYEQYF. Full variable domain (outside the CDR3, taken from reference TRBV11-1 and TRBJ2-7): EAEVAQSPRYKITEKSQAVAFWCDPISGHATLYWYRQILGQGPELLVQFQDESVVDDSQLPKDRFSAERLKGVDSTLKIQPAELGDSAMYLCASSSTGGRTTYEQYFGPGTRLTVT.

The CDR3 nucleotides read TGTGCCAGCAGTCCTTCCGTAGCTAACTATGGCTACACCTTC. This translates into CASSPSVANYGYTF. The J gene is TRBJ1-2, the V gene TRBV7-2; unclear D gene. This CDR3 spans 14 amino acids. The germline V and J ends were trimmed by 6 bases and 0 bases, with 11 bases remaining between them. Germline-derived CDR1 and CDR2 are SGHTA and FQGNSA.

Of note for this clone: The same CDR3 can be traced to other DNA sequences in this sample. The chain recombines TRBV6-1 with TRBJ2-3; D gene uncertain. Germline lookup yields CDR1 MNHNS and CDR2 SASEGT. The CDR3 has 13 amino acids. V lost 1 base and J lost 2, with 4 bases in between. CDR3 sequence reads: CASSEVSTDTQYF. DNA of the CDR3: TGTGCCAGCAGTGAAGTGTCCACAGATACGCAGTATTTT.